Presented here are 18 T cell receptor beta chains from one specimen sequenced in a study of cytomegalovirus exposure and HLA in healthy donors (dated by TCRdb to the late 2010s). The library was made by the immunoSEQ multiplex PCR assay. For the multiplex PCR, a mixture combining 60 forward primers for TCR Vbeta segments and 13 reverse primers for TCR Jbeta segments was used. In its TCRdb copy, this immuneACCESS table keeps in-frame sequences only and misses some clones. Where compared with another copy, unresolved V genes explain less than half of these, and the others have no known cause. Across this sample there are 87,000 or so clones, with approximately 77% seen only once. Of the sample, around 5.3% falls within the top ten clones. Sequenced sample: PBMCs. All receptors come from a woman in her 40s in good health and CMV-seronegative.

The CDR3 nucleotides are TGTGCCAGTAGTTCACAAGGGCCAGGGAATGAGCAGTTCTTC. It is translated as CASSSQGPGNEQFF. The chain links TRBV19 to TRBJ2-1; weak D call: TRBD1 (5 bases). Germline V gene sequence: CDR1 LNHDA, CDR2 SQIVND (reference sequence). This CDR3 is built from 14 residues. V lost 5 bases and J 7 bases, leaving 15 bases between the germline ends.

The rearrangement uses TRBV6-1 and TRBJ1-1, with D possibly matching TRBD1 (5 bases). Trimming cost V 6 bases and J 6 bases, with 14 bases left between them. The CDR3 totals 13 residues. Germline V CDR1 and CDR2: MNHNS, SASEGT. In DNA, the CDR3 is TGTGCCAGCAGCAGAAATTGGGGCCCTGAAGCTTTCTTT. Protein product: CASSRNWGPEAFF.

The chain recombines TRBV27 with TRBJ1-1, with a tentative D call TRBD1 (5 bases). The germline CDR1 and CDR2 sequences are MNHEY and SMNVEV (reference sequence). CDR3 length: 15 amino acids. Between the trimmed V and J ends, which lost 0 bases and 1 base, there was a span of 9 bases. CDR3 sequence: CASSLSQVGNTEAFF. The DNA of the CDR3 is TGTGCCAGCAGTTTATCACAGGTGGGGAACACTGAAGCTTTCTTT.

This clone was picked up one time. CDR3 sequence reads: CASSQDIGTVTYEQYF. CDR3 nucleotide sequence: TGCGCCAGCAGCCAAGATATAGGGACTGTCACCTACGAGCAGTACTTC. V usage is TRBV4-3 and J usage is TRBJ2-7; D perhaps matches TRBD2 (6 bases). V gave up 0 bases and J gave up 2 bases, with 14 bases separating them. Per germline, CDR1 LGHNA and CDR2 YSLEER. The CDR3 has 16 residues.

The chain joins TRBV4-1 to TRBJ1-3; 7 bases are a match to TRBD1. The V gene end was trimmed by 2 bases and the J gene end by 4 bases; junction bases not matched to a gene: 5. CDR3 length: 15 amino acids. CDR1 is MGHRA and CDR2 is YSYEKL in the germline V gene. CDR3 residues: CASSQTEGAGNTIYF. CDR3 sequence (DNA): TGCGCCAGCAGCCAAACCGAGGGGGCGGGAAACACCATATATTTT.

The rearrangement links TRBV30 to TRBJ2-2; D is possibly TRBD1 (6 bases). Germline loops: CDR1 GTSNPN, CDR2 SVGIG (reference sequence). Trimming left V 1 base short and J 8 bases short, with 11 bases between. The CDR3 is 13 residues long. The DNA of the CDR3 is TGTGCCTGGAGTGAGGTCGGGACAGGGGAGCTGTTTTTT. Its protein is CAWSEVGTGELFF.

The chain couples TRBV4-1 to TRBJ1-2; D is ambiguous. V was trimmed by 1 base and J by 2 bases, leaving 17 bases between them. Germline-derived CDR1 and CDR2 are MGHRA and YSYEKL. This CDR3 has 17 amino acids. The CDR3 DNA follows: TGCGCCAGCAGCCAAGCGCCCTACGGAGGATTCAACTATGGCTACACCTTC. Translation gives CASSQAPYGGFNYGYTF.

The chain couples TRBV7-8 to TRBJ2-1; 10 bases align to TRBD2. The ends lost 2 bases at V and 2 bases at J; junction bases unmatched: 6. Germline V gives CDR1 SGHVS, CDR2 FQNEAQ. The CDR3 loop spans 17 amino acids. This CDR3 is CASSLFLAGAPYNEQFF. CDR3 nucleotides: TGTGCCAGCAGCTTATTTCTAGCGGGGGCTCCCTACAATGAGCAGTTCTTC.

This clone showed up just once. V and J are TRBV29-1 and TRBJ2-1, with D perhaps matching TRBD1 (6 bases). Trimming shortened V by 5 bases and J by 2 bases, and 10 bases separated the two germline ends. CDR1 and CDR2 (germline): SQVTM, ANQGSEA. The CDR3 extends over 13 amino acids. The CDR3 DNA reads TGCAGCGTTCGGACAGATACCTACAATGAGCAGTTCTTC. Translation: CSVRTDTYNEQFF.

J is TRBJ2-7 and V is TRBV13; 7 positions agree with TRBD1. Germline CDR1 and CDR2: PRHDT and FYEKMQ (reference sequence). The CDR3 spans 15 residues. With 0 bases clipped from V and 2 bases from J, the junction kept 4 bases outside the gene matches. The CDR3 region is CASSLGQGEAYEQYF. In DNA, the CDR3 is TGTGCCAGCAGCTTAGGGCAGGGGGAAGCCTACGAGCAGTACTTC.

This clone was seen a single time. The V gene is TRBV28, the J gene TRBJ2-1, with 11 bases aligning to TRBD2. V trimming: 6 bases; J trimming: 4 bases; junction bases outside the gene matches: 8. Germline values: CDR1 MDHEN, CDR2 SYDVKM. This CDR3 spans 16 amino acids. CDR3: CASSVTSGGLYNEQFF. DNA for the CDR3: TGTGCCAGCAGCGTCACTAGCGGGGGACTTTACAATGAGCAGTTCTTC.

This chain connects TRBV9 to TRBJ1-6; D possibly corresponds to TRBD1 (6 bases). With 3 bases removed from V and 12 bases from J, the gap between germline ends came to 16 bases. CDR1 SGDLS and CDR2 YYNGEE come from the germline V gene. The CDR3 extends over 14 amino acids. The CDR3 here is CASSAFRQGRPLHF. In DNA form, the CDR3 reads TGTGCCAGCAGCGCCTTTAGGCAGGGGAGACCCCTCCACTTT.

V and J are TRBV25-1 and TRBJ2-5, with 8 bases that match TRBD1. Germline trimming cut 2 bases from V and 4 bases from J; bases unmatched to any gene: 15. In germline, CDR1 is MGHDK, CDR2 SYGVNS. The CDR3 sequence is 18 residues long. The CDR3 region has the DNA TGTGCCAGCAGTGAAAGTTCAGGGGGCGCCCGGGCAGCAGAGACCCAGTACTTC. Translated: CASSESSGGARAAETQYF.

V is TRBV4-2 and J is TRBJ1-1; 7 nucleotides match TRBD1. This CDR3 comprises 15 residues. Germline assignment: CDR1 LGHNA and CDR2 YNFKEQ. J lost 4 bases, V lost 3 bases, and 8 bases had no gene match. The CDR3 region has the DNA TGTGCCAGCAGCCACGAAGGTCAGGGGGGCACTGAAGCTTTCTTT. Its translation: CASSHEGQGGTEAFF.

The chain combines TRBV29-1 with TRBJ2-1, with D perhaps matching TRBD1 (6 bases). Per germline, CDR1 SQVTM and CDR2 ANQGSEA. V was cut by 5 bases and J by 4 bases, with 12 bases left in between. The CDR3 spans 13 residues. The CDR3, as DNA: TGCAGCGTTTCTAAGGGGGATTACAATGAGCAGTTCTTC. Translating it yields CSVSKGDYNEQFF.

The V gene is TRBV7-8, the J gene TRBJ2-2; 9 positions match TRBD1. Germline CDR1 reads SGHVS; CDR2 reads FQNEAQ. J lost 6 bases, V lost 6 bases, and 11 bases had no gene match. The CDR3 has 16 amino acids. Here the CDR3 reads CASRLTGGEFSGELFF. For the CDR3, the DNA is TGTGCCAGCAGACTTACAGGGGGCGAATTCTCCGGGGAGCTGTTTTTT.

This clone was seen a few times. The chain recombines TRBV25-1 with TRBJ1-1, with D perhaps TRBD1 (6 bases). Germline V CDR1 and CDR2: MGHDK, SYGVNS. V was shortened by 4 bases and J by 8 bases, with 8 bases between the two germline ends. The CDR3 contains 11 residues. CDR3 residues: CASSVGTEAFF. CDR3 sequence (DNA): TGTGCCAGCAGTGTGGGGACAGAAGCTTTCTTT. Drawing the rest from reference TRBV25-1 and TRBJ1-1, the complete variable domain is EADIYQTPRYLVIGTGKKITLECSQTMGHDKMYWYQQDPGMELHLIHYSYGVNSTEKGDLSSESTVSRIRTEHFPLTLESARPSHTSQYLCASSVGTEAFFGQGTRLTVV.

The genes are TRBV19 and TRBJ2-1; D uncertain. With 7 bases removed from V and 7 bases from J, the gap between germline ends came to 17 bases. CDR3 length: 14 amino acids. Germline loops: CDR1 LNHDA, CDR2 SQIVND (reference sequence). The CDR3, as DNA: TGTGCCAGTAAGAGGCACTTCTTACAAAATGAGCAGTTCTTC. Its protein product is CASKRHFLQNEQFF.